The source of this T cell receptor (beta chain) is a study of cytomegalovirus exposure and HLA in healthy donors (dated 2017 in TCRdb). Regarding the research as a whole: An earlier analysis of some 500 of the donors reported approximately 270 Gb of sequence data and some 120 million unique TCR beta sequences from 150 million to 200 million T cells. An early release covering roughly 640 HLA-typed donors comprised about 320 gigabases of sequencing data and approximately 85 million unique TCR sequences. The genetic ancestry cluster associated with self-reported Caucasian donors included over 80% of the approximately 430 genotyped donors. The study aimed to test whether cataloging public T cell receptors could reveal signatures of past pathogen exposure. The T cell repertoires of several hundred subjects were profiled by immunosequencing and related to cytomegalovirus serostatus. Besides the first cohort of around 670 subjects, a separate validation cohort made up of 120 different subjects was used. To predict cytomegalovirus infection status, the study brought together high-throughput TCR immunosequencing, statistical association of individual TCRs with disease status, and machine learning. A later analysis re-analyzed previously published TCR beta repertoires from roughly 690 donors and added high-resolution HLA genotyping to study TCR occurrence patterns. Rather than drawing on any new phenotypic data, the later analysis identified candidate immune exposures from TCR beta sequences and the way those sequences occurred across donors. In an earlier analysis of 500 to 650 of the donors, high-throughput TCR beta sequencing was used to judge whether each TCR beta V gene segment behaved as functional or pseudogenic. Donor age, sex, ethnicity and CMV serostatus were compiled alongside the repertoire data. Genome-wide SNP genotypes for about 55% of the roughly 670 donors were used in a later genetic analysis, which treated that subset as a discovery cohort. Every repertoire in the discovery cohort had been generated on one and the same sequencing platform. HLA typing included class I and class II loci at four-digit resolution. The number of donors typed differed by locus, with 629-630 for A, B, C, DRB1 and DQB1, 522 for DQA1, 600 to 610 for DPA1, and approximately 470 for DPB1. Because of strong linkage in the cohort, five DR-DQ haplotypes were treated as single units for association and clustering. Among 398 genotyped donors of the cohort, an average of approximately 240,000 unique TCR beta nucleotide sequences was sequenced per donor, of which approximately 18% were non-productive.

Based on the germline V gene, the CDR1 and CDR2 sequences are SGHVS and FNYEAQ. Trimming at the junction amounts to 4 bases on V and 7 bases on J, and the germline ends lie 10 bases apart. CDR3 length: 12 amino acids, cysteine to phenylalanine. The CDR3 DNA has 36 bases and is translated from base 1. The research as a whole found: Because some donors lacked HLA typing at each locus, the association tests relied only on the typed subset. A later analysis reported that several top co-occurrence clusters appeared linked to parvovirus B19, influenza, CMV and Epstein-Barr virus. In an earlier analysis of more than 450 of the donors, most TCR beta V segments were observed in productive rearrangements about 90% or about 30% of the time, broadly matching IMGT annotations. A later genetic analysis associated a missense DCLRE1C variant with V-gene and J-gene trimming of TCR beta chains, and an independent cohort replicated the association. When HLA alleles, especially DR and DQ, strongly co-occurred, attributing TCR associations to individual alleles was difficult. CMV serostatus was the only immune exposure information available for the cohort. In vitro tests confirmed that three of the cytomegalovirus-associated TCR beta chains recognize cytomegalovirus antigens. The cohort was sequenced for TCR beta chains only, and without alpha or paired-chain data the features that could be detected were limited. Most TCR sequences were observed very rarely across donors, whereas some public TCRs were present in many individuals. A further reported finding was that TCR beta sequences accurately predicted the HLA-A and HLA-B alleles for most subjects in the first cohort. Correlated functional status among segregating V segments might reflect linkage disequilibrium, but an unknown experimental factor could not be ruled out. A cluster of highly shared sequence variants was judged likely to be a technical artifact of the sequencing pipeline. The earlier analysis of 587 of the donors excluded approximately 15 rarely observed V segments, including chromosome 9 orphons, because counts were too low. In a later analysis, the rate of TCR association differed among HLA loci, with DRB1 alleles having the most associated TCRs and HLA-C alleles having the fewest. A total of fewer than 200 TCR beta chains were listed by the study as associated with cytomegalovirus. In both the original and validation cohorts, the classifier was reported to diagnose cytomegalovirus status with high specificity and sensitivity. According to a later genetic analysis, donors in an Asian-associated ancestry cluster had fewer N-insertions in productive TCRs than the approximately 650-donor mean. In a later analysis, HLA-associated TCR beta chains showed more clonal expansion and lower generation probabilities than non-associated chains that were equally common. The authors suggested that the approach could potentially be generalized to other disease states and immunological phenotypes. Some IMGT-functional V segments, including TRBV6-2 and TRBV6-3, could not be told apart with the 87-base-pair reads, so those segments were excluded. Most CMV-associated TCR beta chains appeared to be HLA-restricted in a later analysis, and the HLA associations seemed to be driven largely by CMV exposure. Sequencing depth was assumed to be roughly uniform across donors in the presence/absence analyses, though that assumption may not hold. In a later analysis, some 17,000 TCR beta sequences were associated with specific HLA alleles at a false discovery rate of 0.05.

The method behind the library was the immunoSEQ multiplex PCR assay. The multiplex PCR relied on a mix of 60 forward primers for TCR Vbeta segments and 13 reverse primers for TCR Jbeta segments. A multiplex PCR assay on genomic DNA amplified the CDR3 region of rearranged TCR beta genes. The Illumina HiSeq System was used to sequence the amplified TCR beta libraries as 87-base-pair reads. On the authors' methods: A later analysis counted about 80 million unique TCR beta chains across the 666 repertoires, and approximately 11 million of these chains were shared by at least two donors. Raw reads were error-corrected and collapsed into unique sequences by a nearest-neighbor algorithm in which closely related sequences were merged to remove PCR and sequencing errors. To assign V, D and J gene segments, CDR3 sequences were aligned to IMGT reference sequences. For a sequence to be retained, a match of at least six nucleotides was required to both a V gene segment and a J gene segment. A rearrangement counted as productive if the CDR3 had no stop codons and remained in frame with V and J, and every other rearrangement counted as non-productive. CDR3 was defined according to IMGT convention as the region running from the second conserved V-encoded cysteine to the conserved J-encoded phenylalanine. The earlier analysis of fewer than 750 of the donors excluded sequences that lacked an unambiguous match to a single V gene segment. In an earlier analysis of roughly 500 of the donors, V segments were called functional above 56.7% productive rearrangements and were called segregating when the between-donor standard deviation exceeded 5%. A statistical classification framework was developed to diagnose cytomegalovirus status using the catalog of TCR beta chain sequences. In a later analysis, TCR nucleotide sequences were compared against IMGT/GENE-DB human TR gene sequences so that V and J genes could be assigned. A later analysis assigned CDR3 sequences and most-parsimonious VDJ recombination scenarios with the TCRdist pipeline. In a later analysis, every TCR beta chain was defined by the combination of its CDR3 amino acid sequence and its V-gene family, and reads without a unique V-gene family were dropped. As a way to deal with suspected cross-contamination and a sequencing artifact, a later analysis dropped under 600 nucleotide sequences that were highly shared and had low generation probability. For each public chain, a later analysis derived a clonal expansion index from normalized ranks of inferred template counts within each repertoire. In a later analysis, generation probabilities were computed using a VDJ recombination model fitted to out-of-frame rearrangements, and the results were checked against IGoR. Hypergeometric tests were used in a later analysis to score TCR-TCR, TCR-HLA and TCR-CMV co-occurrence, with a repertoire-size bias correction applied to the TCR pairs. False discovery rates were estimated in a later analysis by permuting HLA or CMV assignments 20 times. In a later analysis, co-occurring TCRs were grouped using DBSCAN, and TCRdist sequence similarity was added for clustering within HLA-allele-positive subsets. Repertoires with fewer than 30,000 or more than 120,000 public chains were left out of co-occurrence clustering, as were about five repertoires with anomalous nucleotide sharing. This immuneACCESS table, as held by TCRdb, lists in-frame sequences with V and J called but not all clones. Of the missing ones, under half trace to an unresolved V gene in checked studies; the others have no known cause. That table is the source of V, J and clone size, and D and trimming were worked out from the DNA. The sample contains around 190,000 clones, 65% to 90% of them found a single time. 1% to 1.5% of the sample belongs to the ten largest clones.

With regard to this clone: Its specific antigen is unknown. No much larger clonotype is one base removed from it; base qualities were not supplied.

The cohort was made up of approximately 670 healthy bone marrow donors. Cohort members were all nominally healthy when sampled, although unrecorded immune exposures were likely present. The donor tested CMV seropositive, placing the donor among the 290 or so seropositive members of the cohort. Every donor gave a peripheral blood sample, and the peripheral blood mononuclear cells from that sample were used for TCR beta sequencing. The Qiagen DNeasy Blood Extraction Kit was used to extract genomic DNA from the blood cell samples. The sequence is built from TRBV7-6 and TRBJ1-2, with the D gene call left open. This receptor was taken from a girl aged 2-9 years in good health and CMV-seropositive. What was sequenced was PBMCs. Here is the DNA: TGTGCCAGCAGCTCGAGCCCAGGTGGCTACACCTTC. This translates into CASSSSPGGYTF.